This TCR beta chain was captured by sequencing in a study of blood T cell repertoires in COVID-19. CDR3 length equals 15 residues. Trimming left V 4 bases short and J 2 bases short, with 14 bases between. Germline-derived CDR1 and CDR2 are SGHRS and YFSETQ. Only in-frame clones appear in the TCRdb table, and some are missing; sequencing was by immunoSEQ multiplex PCR. This sample has some 250,000 clones, with 82% found just once. The material sequenced was PBMCs or T cells enriched from blood (not recorded which). The genes are TRBV5-1 and TRBJ2-3; D perhaps matches TRBD2 (6 bases). The origin of this receptor is a man aged 35 to 55 who had recovered from COVID-19. The CDR3 loop reads CASSPAGSNTDTQYF. CDR3 bases: TGCGCCAGCAGCCCGGCGGGAAGTAACACAGATACGCAGTATTTT. The complete variable domain, with remaining parts taken from reference TRBV5-1 and TRBJ2-3, reads KAGVTQTPRYLIKTRGQQVTLSCSPISGHRSVSWYQQTPGQGLQFLFEYFSETQRNKGNFPGRFSGRQFSNSRSEMNVSTLELGDSALYLCASSPAGSNTDTQYFGPGTRLTVL.